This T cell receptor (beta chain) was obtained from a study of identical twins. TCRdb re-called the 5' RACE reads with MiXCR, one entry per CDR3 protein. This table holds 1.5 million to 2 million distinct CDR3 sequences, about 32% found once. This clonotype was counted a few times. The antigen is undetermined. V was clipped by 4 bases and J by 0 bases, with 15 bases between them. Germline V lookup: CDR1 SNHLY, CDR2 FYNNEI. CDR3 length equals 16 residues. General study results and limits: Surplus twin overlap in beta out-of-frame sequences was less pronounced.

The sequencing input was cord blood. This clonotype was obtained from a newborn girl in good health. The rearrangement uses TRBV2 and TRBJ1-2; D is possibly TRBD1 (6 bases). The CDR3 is CASSVGQGLANYGYTF. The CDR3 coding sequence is TGTGCCAGCAGTGTTGGTCAGGGGTTAGCTAACTATGGCTACACCTTC. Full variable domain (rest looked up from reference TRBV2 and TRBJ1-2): EPEVTQTPSHQVTQMGQEVILRCVPISNHLYFYWYRQILGQKVEFLVSFYNNEISEKSEIFDDQFSVERPDGSNFTLKIRSTKLEDSAMYFCASSVGQGLANYGYTFGSGTRLTVV.